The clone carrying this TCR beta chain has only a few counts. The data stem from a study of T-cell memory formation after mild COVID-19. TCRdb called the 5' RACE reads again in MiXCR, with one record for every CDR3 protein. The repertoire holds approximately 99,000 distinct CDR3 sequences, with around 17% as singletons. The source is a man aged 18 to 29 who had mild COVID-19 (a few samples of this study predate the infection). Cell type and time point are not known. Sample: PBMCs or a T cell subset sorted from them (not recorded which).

This CDR3 reads CASSDTRADTQYF. CDR3 coding DNA: TGTGCCAGCAGTGATACTAGGGCAGATACGCAGTATTTT. The J gene is TRBJ2-3, the V gene TRBV25-1; possible D gene TRBD2, 5 bases. Trimming shortened V by 3 bases and J by 4 bases, and 8 bases separated the two germline ends. The CDR3 is 13 amino acids. Germline values: CDR1 MGHDK, CDR2 SYGVNS. Full variable domain (outside the CDR3, taken from reference TRBV25-1 and TRBJ2-3): EADIYQTPRYLVIGTGKKITLECSQTMGHDKMYWYQQDPGMELHLIHYSYGVNSTEKGDLSSESTVSRIRTEHFPLTLESARPSHTSQYLCASSDTRADTQYFGPGTRLTVL.